The clone carrying this T cell receptor (beta chain) came up a few times. What it recognizes is unknown. Time point here: pre-sensitization, week 0. The treatment here: therapeutic diphenylcyclopropenone sensitization with weekly scalp DPC. Blood, whole and unfractionated, served as the source for total RNA extraction. V was pared by 2 bases and J by 1 base, with 8 bases between. CDR3 length: 14 residues. Per the germline V gene, CDR1 is SGHVS and CDR2 is FNYEAQ. This sample is drawn from a study of human T cells and chemical hapten exposure. Turning to the study itself: Alopecia areata, totalis or universalis affected patients, mainly female. Study observations and caveats: Among expanded TCRs, significantly more large CDR3 similarity clusters formed than among controls.

TCRdb re-derived calls from the RACE reads in MiXCR, one entry per CDR3 protein. The table records approximately 90,000 distinct CDR3 sequences, 8.5% of them present only once. The specimen was whole blood, collected in connection with sensitization to the hapten diphenylcyclopropenone (DPC). The V call is TRBV7-6, the J call TRBJ1-1, with no clear D. The TCR was taken from a man aged 40-49 years with alopecia areata. Some clones in this sample may be carry-over from other donors' samples. CDR3 coding DNA: TGTGCCAGCAGCTTATGGCAGGAGAACACTGAAGCTTTCTTT. Its translation: CASSLWQENTEAFF.